This T cell receptor (beta chain) was captured in a study of CD8 T cells in cerebrospinal fluid in Alzheimer's disease (dated by TCRdb to the early 2020s). In terms of the full investigation: The study assessed CSF T cell clonal expansion with two single-cell approaches: plate-based nested PCR sequencing and droplet-based sequencing. This study tested whether clonally expanded T cells could be found in cerebrospinal fluid from healthy elderly individuals and from patients with neurodegenerative disease. In the droplet-based CSF analysis comparing patients with controls, 10 or so healthy controls (roughly 11,000 cells) and 10 or so patients with MCI or Alzheimer's disease (just over 10,000 cells) were included. A total of about 26 samples were covered by the CSF gene-expression analysis, in which Parkinson's disease patients were included. Results and caveats for the whole study, not just this receptor: Only samples with detectable clones went into the overall clonality comparison: around eleven healthy, 5 MCI, 5 AD, and 6 PD. Compared with controls, patients with MCI or Alzheimer's disease had a higher percentage of their CSF TCRs made up by the single largest clone. The EBV-specific clones were neither the most highly expanded clones nor enriched among patients. When data were pooled, 4 of 6 Alzheimer's patients but only 1 of 10 healthy subjects had a highly expanded clone, defined as at least 3% of TCRs. It was cautioned by the authors that a causal link between EBV and Alzheimer's disease is not established by the detection of EBV-specific TCRs in CSF.

From the cysteine through the phenylalanine, the CDR3 covers 16 amino acids. DNA was not recorded. For CDR1 and CDR2, the germline V gene lists MNHEY and SVGEGT. Every participant was in good physical condition and had no acute infectious disease. Live CSF cells for droplet-based sequencing were sorted with a live/dead marker. CSF was obtained by lumbar puncture, and immune cells were pelleted by centrifugation at 300g. Each CSF sample was checked for red blood cells, and any sample showing blood contamination was excluded. CSF cells were cryopreserved by placing the cells in freezing medium, freezing the cells overnight at -80 degrees C, and then storing the cells in liquid nitrogen. Before analysis, CSF samples were kept in storage for less than six months. Libraries were prepared through 10x single-cell sequencing. CSF cells were profiled with 10X Genomics single-cell V(D)J and 5' gene-expression libraries. CSF single-cell TCR libraries were sequenced on an Illumina NextSeq550. Under the source paper's analysis protocol: After V(D)J reads were mapped to the vdj-GRCh38 alts ensemble 2.0.0 reference, the Cell Ranger vdj pipeline was used to analyse the reads. A clonotype was defined as a group of cell barcodes sharing the same set of productive CDR3 nucleotide sequences. To link clonality with transcriptional profiles, clonotype information was added to the Seurat v3.0 gene-expression metadata. Any CSF cell with more than 1,800 genes, more than 7,500 UMIs or more than 10% mitochondrial reads was removed. CDR3-beta sequences were compared against VDJdb to identify TCRs with known antigen specificity. The network analysis of clone sharing was performed with the R package qgraph and was limited to TCRs that had complete alpha and beta chains. TCRdb reprocessed the sequencing reads and holds a single record per CDR3 protein sequence, with no DNA. These V and J calls rely on TCRdb rather than the paper's analysis. The sample table records some 1,100 distinct CDR3 sequences. About 8% of the sample comes from the top ten.

This clonotype counts as medium-sized (0.01 to 0.1%) based on its frequency; no count is recorded. Its antigen remains unidentified. The TCR comes from a human donor in good health. This receptor chain uses TRBV6-2 or TRBV6-3 and TRBJ2-7; with no DNA, the TCRdb D assignment of TRBD2 cannot be verified. The sample comprised cerebrospinal fluid. The CDR3 protein is CASSYRSGLATYEQYF.